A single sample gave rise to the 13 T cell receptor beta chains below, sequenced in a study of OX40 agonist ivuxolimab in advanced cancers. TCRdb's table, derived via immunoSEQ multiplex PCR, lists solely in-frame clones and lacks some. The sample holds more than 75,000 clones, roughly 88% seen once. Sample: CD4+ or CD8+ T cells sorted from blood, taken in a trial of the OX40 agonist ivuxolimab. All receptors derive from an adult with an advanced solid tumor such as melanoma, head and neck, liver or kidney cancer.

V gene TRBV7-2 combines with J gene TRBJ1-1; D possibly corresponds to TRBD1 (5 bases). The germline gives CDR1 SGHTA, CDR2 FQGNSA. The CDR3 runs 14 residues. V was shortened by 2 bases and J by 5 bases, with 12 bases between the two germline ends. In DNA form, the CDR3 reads TGTGCCAGCAGCTTAAGGGAGGGGTCGACTGAAGCTTTCTTT. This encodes CASSLREGSTEAFF.

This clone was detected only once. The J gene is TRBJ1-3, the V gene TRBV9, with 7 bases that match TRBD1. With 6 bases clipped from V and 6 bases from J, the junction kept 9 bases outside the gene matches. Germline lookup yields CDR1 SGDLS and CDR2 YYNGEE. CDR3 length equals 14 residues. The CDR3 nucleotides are TGTGCCAGCAACACCGGACAGGTATCAAACACCATATATTTT. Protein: CASNTGQVSNTIYF.

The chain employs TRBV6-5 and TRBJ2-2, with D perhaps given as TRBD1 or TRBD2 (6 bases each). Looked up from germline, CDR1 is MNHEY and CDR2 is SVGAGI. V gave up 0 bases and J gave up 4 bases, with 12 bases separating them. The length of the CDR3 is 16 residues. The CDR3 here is CASSYSRGVGTGELFF. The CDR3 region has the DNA TGTGCCAGCAGTTACTCGAGGGGGGTCGGCACCGGGGAGCTGTTTTTT.

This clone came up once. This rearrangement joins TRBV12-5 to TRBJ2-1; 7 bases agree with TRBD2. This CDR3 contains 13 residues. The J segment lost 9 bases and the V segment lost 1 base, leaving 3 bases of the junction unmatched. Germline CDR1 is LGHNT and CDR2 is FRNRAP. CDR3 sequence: CASGLAGGSEQFF. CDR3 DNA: TGTGCTAGTGGTTTGGCGGGGGGTAGTGAGCAGTTCTTC.

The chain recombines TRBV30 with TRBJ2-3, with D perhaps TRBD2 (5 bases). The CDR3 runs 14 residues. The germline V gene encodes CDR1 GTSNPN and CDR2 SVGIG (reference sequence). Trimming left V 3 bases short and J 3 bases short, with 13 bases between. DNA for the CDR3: TGTGCCTGGAGGGCGCGGGCGGAGACAGATACGCAGTATTTT. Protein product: CAWRARAETDTQYF.

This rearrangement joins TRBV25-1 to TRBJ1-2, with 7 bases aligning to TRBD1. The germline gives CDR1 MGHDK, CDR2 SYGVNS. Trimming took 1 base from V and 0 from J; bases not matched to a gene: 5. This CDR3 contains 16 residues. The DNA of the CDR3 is TGTGCCAGCAGTGAATGGCAGGGGGAGACTAACTATGGCTACACCTTC. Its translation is CASSEWQGETNYGYTF.

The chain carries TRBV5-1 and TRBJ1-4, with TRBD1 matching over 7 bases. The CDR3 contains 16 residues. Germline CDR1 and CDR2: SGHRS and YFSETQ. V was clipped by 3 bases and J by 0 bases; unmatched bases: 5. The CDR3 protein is CASSWGQHATNEKLFF. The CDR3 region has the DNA TGCGCCAGCAGCTGGGGACAGCATGCAACTAATGAAAAACTGTTTTTT.

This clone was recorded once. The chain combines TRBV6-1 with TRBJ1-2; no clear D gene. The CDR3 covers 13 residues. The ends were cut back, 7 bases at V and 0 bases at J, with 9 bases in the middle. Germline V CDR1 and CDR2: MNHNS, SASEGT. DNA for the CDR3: TGTGCCAGCACCCACGCCGCTAACTATGGCTACACCTTC. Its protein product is CASTHAANYGYTF.

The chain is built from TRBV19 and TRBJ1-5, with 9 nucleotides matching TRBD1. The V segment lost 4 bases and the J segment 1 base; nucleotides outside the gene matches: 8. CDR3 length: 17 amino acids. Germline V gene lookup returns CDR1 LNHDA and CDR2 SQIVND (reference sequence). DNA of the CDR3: TGTGCCAGTAGTACCGGGACAGGGTGGGCGAGCAATCAGCCCCAGCATTTT. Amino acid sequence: CASSTGTGWASNQPQHF.

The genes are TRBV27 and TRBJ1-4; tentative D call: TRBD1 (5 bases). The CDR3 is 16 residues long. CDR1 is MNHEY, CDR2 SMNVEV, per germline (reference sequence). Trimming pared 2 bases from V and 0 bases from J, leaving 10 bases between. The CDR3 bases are TGTGCCAGCAGTTTAAAATGGGGGACAACTAATGAAAAACTGTTTTTT. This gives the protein CASSLKWGTTNEKLFF.

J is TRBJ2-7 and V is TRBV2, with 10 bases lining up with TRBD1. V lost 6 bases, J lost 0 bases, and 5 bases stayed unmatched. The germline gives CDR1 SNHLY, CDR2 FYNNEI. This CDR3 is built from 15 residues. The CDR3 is CASSAGTGDSYEQYF. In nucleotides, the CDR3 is TGTGCCAGCAGCGCTGGGACAGGGGACTCCTACGAGCAGTACTTC.

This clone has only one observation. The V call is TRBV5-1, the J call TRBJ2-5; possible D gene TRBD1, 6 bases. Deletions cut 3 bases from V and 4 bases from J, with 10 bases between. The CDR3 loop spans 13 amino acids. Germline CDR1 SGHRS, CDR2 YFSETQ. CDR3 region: CASSYSGVETQYF. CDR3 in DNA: TGCGCCAGCAGCTACTCAGGGGTAGAGACCCAGTACTTC.

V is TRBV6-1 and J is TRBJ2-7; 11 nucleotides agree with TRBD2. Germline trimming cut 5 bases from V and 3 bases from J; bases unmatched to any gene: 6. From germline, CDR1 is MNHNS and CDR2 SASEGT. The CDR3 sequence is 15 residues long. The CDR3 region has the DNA TGTGCCAGCAGTAACGCCGGACTAGCGGGCTACGAGCAGTACTTC. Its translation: CASSNAGLAGYEQYF.